A few counts support the clone carrying this TCR beta chain. CDR1 is SGHRS, CDR2 YFSETQ, per germline. This CDR3 comprises 13 residues. The V end was cut by 0 bases, the J end by 7 bases, with 5 bases between. The record originates from a study of identical twins. A single record per CDR3 protein comes from TCRdb applying MiXCR to the 5' RACE reads. The repertoire holds a few hundred thousand distinct CDR3 sequences, roughly 9% seen once, with approximately 9.3% in the top ten. The sequence was collected from a woman aged 50 to 65 in good health. Input material: naive T cells sorted from blood. J is TRBJ1-6 and V is TRBV5-1; D remains unclear. Here the CDR3 reads CASSLAGNSPLHF. Here the CDR3 DNA reads TGCGCCAGCAGCTTGGCCGGGAATTCACCCCTCCACTTT.